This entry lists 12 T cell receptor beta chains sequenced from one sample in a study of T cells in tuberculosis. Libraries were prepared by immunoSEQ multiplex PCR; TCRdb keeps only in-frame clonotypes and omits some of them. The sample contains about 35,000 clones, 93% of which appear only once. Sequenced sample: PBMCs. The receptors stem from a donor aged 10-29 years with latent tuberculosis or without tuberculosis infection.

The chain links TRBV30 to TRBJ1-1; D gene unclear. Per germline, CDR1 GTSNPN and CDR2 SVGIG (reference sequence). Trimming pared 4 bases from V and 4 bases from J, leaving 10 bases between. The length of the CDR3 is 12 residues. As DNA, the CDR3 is TGTGCCTGGATCTTCCGGGGCACTGAAGCTTTCTTT. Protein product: CAWIFRGTEAFF.

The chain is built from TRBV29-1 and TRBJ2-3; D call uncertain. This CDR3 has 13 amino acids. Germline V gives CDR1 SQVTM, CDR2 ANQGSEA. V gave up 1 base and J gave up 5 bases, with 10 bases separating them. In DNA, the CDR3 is TGCAGCGTTGAAGCCTTTTCTTTAGATACGCAGTATTTT. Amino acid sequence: CSVEAFSLDTQYF.

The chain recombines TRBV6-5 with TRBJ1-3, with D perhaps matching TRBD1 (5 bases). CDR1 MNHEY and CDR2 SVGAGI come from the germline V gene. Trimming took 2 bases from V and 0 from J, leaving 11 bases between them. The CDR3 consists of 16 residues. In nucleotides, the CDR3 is TGTGCCAGCAGTTACAAACAGGCGTCCTCTGGAAACACCATATATTTT. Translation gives CASSYKQASSGNTIYF.

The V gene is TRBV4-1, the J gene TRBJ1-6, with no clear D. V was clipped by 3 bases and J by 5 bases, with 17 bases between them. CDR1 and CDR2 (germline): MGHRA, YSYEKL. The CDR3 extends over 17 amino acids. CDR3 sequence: CASSQKIYSLHNSPLHF. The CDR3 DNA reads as TGCGCCAGCAGCCAGAAGATATACAGCTTACATAATTCACCCCTCCACTTT.

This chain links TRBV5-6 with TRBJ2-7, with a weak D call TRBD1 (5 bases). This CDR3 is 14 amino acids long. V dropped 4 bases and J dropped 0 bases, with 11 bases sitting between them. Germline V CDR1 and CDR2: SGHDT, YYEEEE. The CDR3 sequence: CASSLADTSYEQYF. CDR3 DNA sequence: TGTGCCAGCAGCCTGGCGGACACCTCCTACGAGCAGTACTTC.

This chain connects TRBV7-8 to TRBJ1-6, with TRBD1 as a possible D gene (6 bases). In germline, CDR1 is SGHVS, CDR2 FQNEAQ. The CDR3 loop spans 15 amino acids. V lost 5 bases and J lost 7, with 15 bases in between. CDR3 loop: CASSPPGGGNSPLHF. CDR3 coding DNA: TGTGCCAGCAGCCCCCCGGGAGGGGGGAATTCACCCCTCCACTTT.

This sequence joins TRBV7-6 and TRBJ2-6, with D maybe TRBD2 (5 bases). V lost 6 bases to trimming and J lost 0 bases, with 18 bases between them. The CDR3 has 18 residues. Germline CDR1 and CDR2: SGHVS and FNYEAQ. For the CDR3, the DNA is TGTGCCAGCAGATCCGATATAACGGGATACTCTGGGGCCAACGTCCTGACTTTC. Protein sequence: CASRSDITGYSGANVLTF. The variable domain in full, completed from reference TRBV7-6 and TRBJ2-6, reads GAGVSQSPRYKVTKRGQDVALRCDPISGHVSLYWYRQALGQGPEFLTYFNYEAQQDKSGLPNDRFSAERPEGSISTLTIQRTEQRDSAMYRCASRSDITGYSGANVLTFGAGSRLTVL.

The CDR3 region has the DNA TGTGCCAGCAGTTTATCTGGGCTCGGCACAGATACGCAGTATTTT. As protein: CASSLSGLGTDTQYF. This sequence joins TRBV27 and TRBJ2-3; D call uncertain. The CDR3 runs 15 residues. Germline loops: CDR1 MNHEY, CDR2 SMNVEV (reference sequence). V lost 0 bases to trimming and J lost 1 base, with 8 bases between them.

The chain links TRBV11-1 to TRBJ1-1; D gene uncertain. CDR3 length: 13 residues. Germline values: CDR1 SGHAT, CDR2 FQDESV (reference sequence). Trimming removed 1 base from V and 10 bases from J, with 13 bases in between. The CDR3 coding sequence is TGTGCCAGCAGCTTAGTTCGTTCGTCCCCAGCTTTCTTT. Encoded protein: CASSLVRSSPAFF.

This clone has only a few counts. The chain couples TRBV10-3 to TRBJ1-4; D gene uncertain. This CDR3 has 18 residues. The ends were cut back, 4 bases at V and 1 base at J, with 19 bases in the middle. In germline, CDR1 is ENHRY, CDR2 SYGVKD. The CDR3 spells CAISGTRLPNLTNEKLFF. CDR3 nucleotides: TGTGCCATCAGTGGAACCCGACTCCCCAACTTAACTAATGAAAAACTGTTTTTT.

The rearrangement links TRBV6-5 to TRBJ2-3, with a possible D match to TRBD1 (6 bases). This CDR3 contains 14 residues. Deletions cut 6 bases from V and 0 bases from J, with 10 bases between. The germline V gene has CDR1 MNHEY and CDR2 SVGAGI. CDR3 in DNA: TGTGCCAGCAGCCGACAGGAAAGCACAGATACGCAGTATTTT. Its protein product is CASSRQESTDTQYF.

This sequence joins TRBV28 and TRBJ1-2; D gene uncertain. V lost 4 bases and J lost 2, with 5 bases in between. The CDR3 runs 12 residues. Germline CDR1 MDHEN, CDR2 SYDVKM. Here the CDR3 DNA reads TGTGCCAGCAGTTGGGCCAACTATGGCTACACCTTC. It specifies CASSWANYGYTF.